These T cell receptor beta chains were read from a single sample in a study of T cell responses to AZD1222 COVID-19 vaccine. Method: immunoSEQ multiplex PCR; TCRdb's copy keeps in-frame clones and lacks some. This sample has 110,000 to 150,000 clones; 85% to 90% occur once, and the top ten carry approximately 3%. Sequenced here: peripheral blood, sampled 28 days after the second AZD1222 dose. Receptors originate from an adult who received the AZD1222 COVID-19 vaccine. Each CDR3 is given with its conserved first and last residue. Each record gives: J gene, D gene, clone size, V gene, CDR3 length, CDR3 protein, CDR3 DNA. The D gene is left open where the match is weak. Size is stated for part of the rows, as once, few or many counts, or as a class when the clone is expanded.

>TRBJ1-3|TRBD1|once|TRBV6-5|15
CATHGTGGEGNTIYF
TGTGCCACCCACGGGACAGGGGGCGAAGGAAACACCATATATTTT
>TRBJ1-5|TRBD1|.|TRBV6-6|14
CASRSGTGSQPQHF
TGTGCCAGCAGATCCGGGACAGGGAGTCAGCCCCAGCATTTT
>TRBJ1-6|.|.|TRBV4-3|14
CASSMGGDGSPLHF
TGCGCCAGCAGCATGGGGGGGGATGGCTCACCCCTCCACTTT
>TRBJ1-4|.|once|TRBV7-2|15
CASSLAGGGNEKLFF
TGTGCCAGCAGCTTAGCGGGGGGAGGTAATGAAAAACTGTTTTTT
>TRBJ1-1|TRBD1|once|TRBV15|17
CATSRESPDRVDTEAFF
TGTGCCACCAGCAGAGAAAGTCCGGACAGGGTGGACACTGAAGCTTTCTTT
>TRBJ2-1|.|.|TRBV28|16
CASSLISPTSDHEQFF
TGTGCCAGCAGTCTCATATCGCCCACTAGTGACCATGAGCAGTTCTTC
>TRBJ2-1|TRBD2|.|TRBV27|16
CASSLQLAGVGNEQFF
TGTGCCAGCAGTTTGCAACTAGCGGGAGTGGGCAATGAGCAGTTCTTC
>TRBJ2-1|.|.|TRBV5-8|16
CASSSGREGSYNEQFF
TGTGCCAGCAGCTCGGGCCGAGAAGGCTCCTACAATGAGCAGTTCTTC
>TRBJ2-5|.|.|TRBV10-3|11
CAISEQETQYF
TGTGCCATCAGTGAGCAAGAGACCCAGTACTTC
>TRBJ2-1|.|.|TRBV7-9|16
CASSPIKTVSYNEQFF
TGTGCCAGCAGCCCCATCAAGACAGTCTCCTACAATGAGCAGTTCTTC
>TRBJ2-2|.|.|TRBV5-6|16
CASTQRGRTNTGELFF
TGTGCCAGCACCCAAAGAGGGAGGACGAACACCGGGGAGCTGTTTTTT
>TRBJ1-2|TRBD1|.|TRBV6-5|15
CASSYQTGSNYGYTF
TGTGCCAGCAGTTACCAGACAGGGTCTAACTATGGCTACACCTTC
>TRBJ1-4|.|.|TRBV6-6|14
CASSYPSRDPKLFF
TGTGCCAGCAGTTACCCCTCCCGGGACCCCAAACTGTTTTTT